What follows are 32 T cell receptor beta chains derived from one specimen sequenced in a study of human T cells and chemical hapten exposure. Stated time point: patch test 2, 6 weeks after DPC sensitization. Treatment given: therapeutic diphenylcyclopropenone sensitization with weekly scalp DPC. MiXCR was run by TCRdb on the RACE reads, yielding one entry per CDR3 protein. The table has tens of thousands of distinct CDR3 sequences, 6.5% to 8.5% seen once; the top ten hold 1.3%. The sequencing here drew on whole blood, taken in connection with sensitization to the hapten diphenylcyclopropenone (DPC). The receptors were sampled from a woman aged 25 to 39 with alopecia areata. Some clones in this sample may be carry-over from other donors' samples.

CDR3 loop: CASSKRDAEAFF. Here the CDR3 DNA reads TGTGCCAGCAGTAAACGAGACGCTGAAGCTTTCTTT. V usage is TRBV6-5 and J usage is TRBJ1-1, with D uncertain. V was trimmed by 5 bases and J by 6 bases, leaving 10 bases between them. CDR1 and CDR2 from the germline V gene are MNHEY and SVGAGI. This CDR3 is 12 amino acids long.

This clonotype was seen ten or more times. J is TRBJ2-5 and V is TRBV7-9; a weak D match, TRBD2 (7 bases). From germline, CDR1 is SEHNR and CDR2 FQNEAQ (reference sequence). The germline V and J ends were trimmed by 5 bases and 2 bases, with 15 bases remaining between them. This CDR3 region has 15 residues. CDR3 region: CASSRLGGAQETQYF. The CDR3 coding sequence is TGTGCCAGCAGCCGACTGGGGGGGGCGCAAGAGACCCAGTACTTC.

This clonotype was seen more than once but under ten times. The chain is built from TRBV6-5 and TRBJ2-1; TRBD1 agrees at 7 bases. Looked up from germline, CDR1 is MNHEY and CDR2 is SVGAGI. V gave up 6 bases and J gave up 5 bases; unmatched junction bases: 4. The CDR3 spans 13 residues. CDR3 DNA sequence: TGTGCCAGCAGCAGACAGGGTAACAATGAGCAGTTCTTC. Amino acid sequence: CASSRQGNNEQFF.

V is TRBV20-1 and J is TRBJ1-2; D remains ambiguous. V was trimmed by 0 bases and J by 9 bases, leaving 14 bases between them. CDR3 size: 13 residues. From germline, CDR1 is DFQATT and CDR2 SNEGSKA (reference sequence). This CDR3 reads CSARDQWRNRYTF. CDR3 DNA sequence: TGCAGTGCTAGAGATCAGTGGAGAAATCGCTACACCTTC.

This rearrangement joins TRBV29-1 to TRBJ1-1, with 8 bases fitting TRBD1. This CDR3 is 14 amino acids long. After removal of 7 bases from V and 1 base from J, the junction contained 8 bases not matched to a gene. The germline gives CDR1 SQVTM, CDR2 ANQGSEA. CDR3 amino acids: CSATGGTRNTEAFF. For the CDR3, the DNA is TGCAGCGCCACAGGGGGAACGAGGAACACTGAAGCTTTCTTT.

This clonotype has more than one count but fewer than ten. The chain is built from TRBV7-9 and TRBJ1-6; 7 nucleotides match TRBD1. CDR3 length: 17 residues. V was pared by 0 bases and J by 4 bases, with 6 bases of the junction left unmatched. Per germline, CDR1 SEHNR and CDR2 FQNEAQ (reference sequence). Here the CDR3 DNA reads TGTGCCAGCAGCTTAGCCGGGACAGACTATTATAATTCACCCCTCCACTTT. Its protein is CASSLAGTDYYNSPLHF.

The chain has TRBV29-1 and TRBJ1-1, with a possible D match to TRBD1 (5 bases). Trimming took 3 bases from V and 1 from J, leaving 9 bases between them. Germline V gives CDR1 SQVTM, CDR2 ANQGSEA. The CDR3 spans 13 residues. CDR3 sequence reads: CSVDRAPNTEAFF. Here the CDR3 DNA reads TGCAGCGTTGACAGGGCTCCGAACACTGAAGCTTTCTTT.

This clonotype came up many times. The V gene is TRBV6-5, the J gene TRBJ1-2, with D hard to call. Trimming took 5 bases from V and 3 from J, leaving 16 bases between them. Germline CDR1 reads MNHEY; CDR2 reads SVGAGI. This CDR3 has 15 amino acids. The CDR3 DNA reads TGTGCCAGCAGTCCCCTTGGTCTCGGGGACTATGGCTACACCTTC. Protein product: CASSPLGLGDYGYTF.

This clonotype has at least ten counts. The chain uses TRBV20-1 and TRBJ1-1; D may be TRBD1 (5 bases). Germline V gives CDR1 DFQATT, CDR2 SNEGSKA (reference sequence). Trimming took 5 bases from V and 1 from J, leaving 14 bases between them. The CDR3 loop spans 14 amino acids. The CDR3 coding sequence is TGCAGTGCTCCAGGTGAGGGGAAGAACACTGAAGCTTTCTTT. Residues: CSAPGEGKNTEAFF.

In this sample, this clonotype turned up many times. J is TRBJ2-2 and V is TRBV20-1; D possibly corresponds to TRBD2 (6 bases). Trimming took off 6 bases at V and 0 bases at J, with 11 bases between the two ends. This CDR3 spans 14 amino acids. CDR1 and CDR2 (germline): DFQATT, SNEGSKA (reference sequence). The CDR3, as DNA: TGCAGTGCCCGGGGACTGGCGAACACCGGGGAGCTGTTTTTT. This sequence encodes CSARGLANTGELFF.

The rearrangement links TRBV3-1 to TRBJ1-4, with TRBD1 as a possible D gene (6 bases). V was cut by 4 bases and J by 8 bases, with 14 bases left in between. CDR3 length: 14 amino acids. CDR1 is LGHDT and CDR2 is YNNKEL in the germline V gene (reference sequence). The CDR3 DNA follows: TGTGCCAGCAGCCGACAGGTCACTGGCGAAAAACTGTTTTTT. It translates to CASSRQVTGEKLFF.

This chain uses TRBV12-3 or TRBV12-4 with TRBJ2-3; the D gene could be TRBD1 or TRBD2 (5 bases each). V lost 6 bases, J lost 0 bases, and 7 bases lay in between. The CDR3 consists of 13 residues. The chain's CDR3 is CASRRDSTDTQYF. In DNA form, the CDR3 reads TGTGCCAGCAGGAGGGACAGCACAGATACGCAGTATTTT.

This clonotype came up many times. The chain joins TRBV6-5 to TRBJ2-3; 7 bases match TRBD2. This CDR3 is 15 amino acids long. The V and J ends lost 7 bases and 0 bases, in that order; junction bases with no gene match: 7. CDR1 MNHEY and CDR2 SVGAGI come from the germline V gene. CDR3 sequence reads: CASTERGKSTDTQYF. In nucleotides, the CDR3 is TGTGCCAGCACAGAGCGGGGAAAAAGCACAGATACGCAGTATTTT.

This clonotype came up many times. The CDR3 DNA follows: TGCGCCAGCAGCCAAGTTGGGCAGGGCCAGGGCCATACGCAGTATTTT. It translates to CASSQVGQGQGHTQYF. This chain joins TRBV4-1 and TRBJ2-3; D is possibly TRBD1 (5 bases). Germline V gives CDR1 MGHRA, CDR2 YSYEKL. V lost 1 base and J lost 7, with 18 bases in between. The CDR3 is 16 residues long.

This clonotype was counted ten times or more. The chain joins TRBV2 to TRBJ2-1; D possibly corresponds to TRBD2 (7 bases). This CDR3 has 15 residues. The germline V and J ends were trimmed by 0 bases and 5 bases, with 11 bases remaining between them. Germline values: CDR1 SNHLY, CDR2 FYNNEI. The CDR3 loop reads CASSEAGGPNNEQFF. The DNA of the CDR3 is TGTGCCAGCAGTGAAGCGGGGGGGCCGAACAATGAGCAGTTCTTC.

There are many counts of this clonotype. V usage is TRBV15 and J usage is TRBJ2-3; 9 bases match TRBD2. This CDR3 comprises 16 residues. In germline, CDR1 is LNHNV, CDR2 YYDKDF (reference sequence). V dropped 2 bases and J dropped 2; count of bases not matched to a gene: 5. In DNA, the CDR3 is TGTGCCACCAGCAGATATGGCGGGGGGGACACAGATACGCAGTATTTT. Translating it yields CATSRYGGGDTDTQYF.

This clonotype was seen a handful of times. The chain has TRBV29-1 and TRBJ1-4, with D perhaps matching TRBD1 (5 bases). This CDR3 contains 14 residues. V was cut by 5 bases and J by 2 bases, with 12 bases left in between. Per germline, CDR1 SQVTM and CDR2 ANQGSEA. The CDR3 bases are TGCAGCGTTCTAGGCCAGGGCACTAATGAAAAACTGTTTTTT. This encodes CSVLGQGTNEKLFF.

In this sample, this clonotype turned up many times. V is TRBV30 and J is TRBJ2-5; D remains ambiguous. The CDR3 contains 13 residues. Trimming shortened V by 4 bases and J by 5 bases, and 14 bases separated the two germline ends. The V gene's germline CDR1 is GTSNPN and CDR2 SVGIG (reference sequence). In DNA, the CDR3 is TGTGCCTGGACGAGTAGAGTTAGGGAGACCCAGTACTTC. This encodes CAWTSRVRETQYF.

This clonotype was found many times. The chain recombines TRBV27 with TRBJ1-1; perhaps TRBD1 as D (5 bases). Germline V gene lookup returns CDR1 MNHEY and CDR2 SMNVEV (reference sequence). The germline V and J ends were trimmed by 8 bases and 10 bases, with 17 bases remaining between them. This CDR3 comprises 12 residues. This CDR3 is CASRPAQGLAFF. CDR3 DNA sequence: TGTGCCAGCCGCCCAGCTCAGGGTTTAGCTTTCTTT.

This clonotype was recorded once. This may arise from a read error, as a much more abundant clone is one base away. This likely comes from a read error, as the CDR3 has no conserved phenylalanine or tryptophan at its end. The V call is TRBV10-2, the J call TRBJ1-1; D is ambiguous. There are 12 residues in the CDR3. Per the germline V gene, CDR1 is WSHSY and CDR2 is SAAADI. The V and J ends lost 6 bases and 1 base respectively, with 6 bases between them. CDR3 bases: TGCGCCAGCAGGGTATCGAACACTGAAGCTTTCCTT. This codes for CASRVSNTEAFL.

This clonotype was seen at least ten times. The chain couples TRBV20-1 to TRBJ1-4; 7 bases align to TRBD1. The V segment lost 3 bases and the J segment 8 bases; nucleotides outside the gene matches: 12. Germline V CDR1 and CDR2: DFQATT, SNEGSKA (reference sequence). The CDR3 covers 15 residues. CDR3 sequence (DNA): TGCAGTGCTAGTCTCGGCCTAAGGGGGCCCGAAAAACTGTTTTTT. It yields the protein CSASLGLRGPEKLFF.

This clonotype has only a few counts. V gene TRBV28 combines with J gene TRBJ1-6; TRBD1 is a possible D gene (5 bases). The CDR3 is made up of 15 amino acids. Germline V lookup: CDR1 MDHEN, CDR2 SYDVKM. Trimming cost V 6 bases and J 10 bases, with 19 bases left between them. The CDR3 sequence: CASSPPMTVHSPLHF. The DNA of the CDR3 is TGTGCCAGCAGCCCGCCGATGACAGTCCACTCACCCCTCCACTTT.

This clonotype appeared many times. The conserved closing phenylalanine or tryptophan is absent in this CDR3, likely reflecting a read error. No DNA is shown, since the ends of the CDR3 on it are uncertain; the CDR3 is the one TCRdb lists. The chain uses TRBV7-9 and TRBJ2-1; the table's D call TRBD1 went unverified against the DNA. Germline V lookup: CDR1 SEHNR, CDR2 FQNEAQ (reference sequence). The length of the CDR3 is 12 amino acids, counting both ends. CDR3 protein: CASSPQTPGPRV.

A remark on this clonotype: With a much larger clone just one base away, this may be a read error. The gene calls are TRBV7-9 and TRBJ1-3; D unresolved. Trimming removed 4 bases at V and 0 bases at J, with 13 bases between. CDR3 length: 16 residues. Germline CDR1 reads SEHNR; CDR2 reads FQNEAQ (reference sequence). Written as DNA, the CDR3 is TGTGCCAGCAGCTCCCGAGGCTCGAGCTCTGGAAACACCATATATTTT. This translates into CASSSRGSSSGNTIYF.

Concerning this clonotype itself: Possible read error: a much larger clone is one base away. The rearrangement uses TRBV29-1 and TRBJ2-6, with 9 bases lining up with TRBD1. CDR1 is SQVTM, CDR2 ANQGSEA, per germline. The CDR3 loop spans 16 amino acids. V was pared by 4 bases and J by 2 bases, with 6 bases of the junction left unmatched. CDR3 amino acids: CSVVGTGPAGANVLTF. CDR3 sequence (DNA): TGCAGCGTTGTGGGGACAGGGCCTGCTGGGGCCAACGTCCTGACTTTC.

This clonotype was detected ten times or more. The V call is TRBV29-1, the J call TRBJ2-4; D gene uncertain. The CDR3 sequence is 13 residues long. Germline lookup yields CDR1 SQVTM and CDR2 ANQGSEA. Trimming cost V 3 bases and J 0 bases, with 6 bases left between them. The CDR3 DNA is TGCAGCGTTGAGGATTTAGCCAAAAACATTCAGTACTTC. It is translated as CSVEDLAKNIQYF.

The rearrangement joins TRBV6-6 to TRBJ1-1; D may be TRBD1 (6 bases). The V gene's germline CDR1 is MNHNY and CDR2 SVGAGI (reference sequence). Trimming took off 0 bases at V and 0 bases at J, with 11 bases between the two ends. The CDR3 contains 16 residues. CDR3 bases: TGTGCCAGCAGTTACTCGACAGGCGGGATGAACACTGAAGCTTTCTTT. It codes for CASSYSTGGMNTEAFF.

The CDR3: CASSPKETGGAYGYTF. In DNA form, the CDR3 reads TGTGCCAGCTCACCAAAAGAGACAGGGGGTGCTTATGGCTACACCTTC. The J gene is TRBJ1-2, the V gene TRBV18; 9 bases fit TRBD1. CDR1 is KGHSH and CDR2 is LQKENI in the germline V gene. Trimming took 2 bases from V and 5 from J; bases not matched to a gene: 9. The CDR3 runs 16 residues.

This clonotype was counted between two and nine times. This sequence joins TRBV10-3 and TRBJ1-5; 8 bases match TRBD1. Germline V gene lookup returns CDR1 ENHRY and CDR2 SYGVKD. V was pared by 5 bases and J by 4 bases, with 1 base of the junction left unmatched. The CDR3 is 13 residues long. This chain's CDR3 is CAISQGANQPQHF. The CDR3 DNA reads TGTGCCATCAGTCAGGGGGCTAATCAGCCCCAGCATTTT.

The chain employs TRBV12-3 or TRBV12-4 and TRBJ2-1, with D perhaps TRBD1 or TRBD2 (5 bases each). This CDR3 contains 12 residues. V gave up 7 bases and J gave up 9 bases, with 13 bases separating them. The CDR3 loop reads CASTLGVIEQFF. The CDR3 coding sequence is TGTGCCAGCACCCTGGGGGTAATTGAGCAGTTCTTC.

This clonotype was seen a handful of times. J is TRBJ2-5 and V is TRBV7-9, with 7 bases that match TRBD1. This CDR3 is built from 15 residues. The germline CDR1 and CDR2 sequences are SEHNR and FQNEAQ (reference sequence). Germline trimming cut 3 bases from V and 5 bases from J; bases unmatched to any gene: 9. CDR3 bases: TGTGCCAGCAGCTTCAGACAGGGTGTAGGGGAGACCCAGTACTTC. It yields the protein CASSFRQGVGETQYF.

The sample holds many counts of this clonotype. The chain combines TRBV12-3 or TRBV12-4 with TRBJ2-5; perhaps TRBD1 as D (6 bases). CDR3 size: 15 residues. The V and J ends lost 5 bases and 1 base respectively, with 14 bases between them. CDR3 amino acids: CASSTSHRAQETQYF. Written as DNA, the CDR3 is TGTGCCAGCAGTACAAGCCACAGGGCCCAAGAGACCCAGTACTTC.